The clone carrying this TCR beta chain was counted ten times or more. V lost 5 bases to trimming and J lost 2 bases, with 16 bases between them. In germline, CDR1 is SGHTA, CDR2 FQGNSA. The CDR3 totals 16 residues. With iRepertoire HTBI primers and Arm-PCR of CDR3 regions, TCR beta libraries were built. TCRdb re-derived calls from the multiplex PCR reads in MiXCR, one entry per CDR3 protein. Seen here are roughly 260,000 distinct CDR3 sequences, 15% to 20% observed once, and the top ten hold 12% to 15%. Sample time point: newly diagnosed GD, antithyroid drugs for less than 3 months. PBMC-derived RNA was used for the TCR library. The sample originates from a study of regulatory T cells in long-lasting Graves disease. This sample also belongs to another study, concerning T cells in Graves' hyperthyroidism and ophthalmopathy. In that study: Using the HTBI primer set, a first-round RT-PCR was run on the TCR CDR3.

This chain joins TRBV7-2 and TRBJ2-1; D may be TRBD2 (6 bases). Sequenced here: peripheral blood mononuclear cells (PBMCs), sampled at new diagnosis, from a patient treated with antithyroid drugs. This TCR derives from a young woman with Graves disease. The CDR3 DNA sequence: TGTGCCAGCAGCCAAGAACCGGGGGTGGCCTACAATGAGCAGTTCTTC. Its protein is CASSQEPGVAYNEQFF.